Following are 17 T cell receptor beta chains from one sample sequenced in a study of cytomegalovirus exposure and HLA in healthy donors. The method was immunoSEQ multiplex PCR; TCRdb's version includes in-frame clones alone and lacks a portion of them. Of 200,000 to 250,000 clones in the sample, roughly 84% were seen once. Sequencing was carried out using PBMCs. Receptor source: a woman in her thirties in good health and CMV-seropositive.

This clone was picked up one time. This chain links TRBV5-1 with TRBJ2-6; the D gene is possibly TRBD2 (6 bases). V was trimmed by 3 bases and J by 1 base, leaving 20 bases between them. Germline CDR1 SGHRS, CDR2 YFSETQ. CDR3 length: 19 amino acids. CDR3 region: CASSWEVSTVSSGANVLTF. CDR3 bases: TGCGCCAGCAGCTGGGAGGTCAGTACCGTGTCGTCTGGGGCCAACGTCCTGACTTTC.

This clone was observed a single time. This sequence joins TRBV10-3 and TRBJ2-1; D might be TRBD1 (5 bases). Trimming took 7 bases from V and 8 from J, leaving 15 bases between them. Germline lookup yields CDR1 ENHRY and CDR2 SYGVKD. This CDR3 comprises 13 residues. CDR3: CAITTGSYDEQFF. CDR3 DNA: TGTGCCATCACTACAGGATCTTACGATGAGCAGTTCTTC.

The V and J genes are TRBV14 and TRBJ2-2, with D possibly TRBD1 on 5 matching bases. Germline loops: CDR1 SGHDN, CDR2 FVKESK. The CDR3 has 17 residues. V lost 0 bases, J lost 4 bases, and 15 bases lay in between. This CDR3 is CASSQEARDDSTGELFF. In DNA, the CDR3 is TGTGCCAGCAGCCAAGAAGCCAGGGATGATAGCACCGGGGAGCTGTTTTTT. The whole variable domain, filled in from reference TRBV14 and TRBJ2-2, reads EAGVTQFPSHSVIEKGQTVTLRCDPISGHDNLYWYRRVMGKEIKFLLHFVKESKQDESGMPNNRFLAERTGGTYSTLKVQPAELEDSGVYFCASSQEARDDSTGELFFGEGSRLTVL.

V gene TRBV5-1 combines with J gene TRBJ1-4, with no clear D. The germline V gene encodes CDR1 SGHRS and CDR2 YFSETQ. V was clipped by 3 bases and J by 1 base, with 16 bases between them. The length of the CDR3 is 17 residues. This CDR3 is CASSSGQLGRTNEKLFF. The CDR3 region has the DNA TGCGCCAGCAGCTCTGGGCAGCTTGGTCGAACTAATGAAAAACTGTTTTTT.

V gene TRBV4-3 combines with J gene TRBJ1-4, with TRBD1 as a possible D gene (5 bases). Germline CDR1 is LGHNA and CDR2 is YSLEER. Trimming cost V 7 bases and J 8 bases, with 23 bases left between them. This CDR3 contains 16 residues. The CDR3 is CASTNKLGQGGEKLFF. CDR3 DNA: TGCGCCAGCACCAACAAATTGGGGCAGGGAGGGGAAAAACTGTTTTTT.

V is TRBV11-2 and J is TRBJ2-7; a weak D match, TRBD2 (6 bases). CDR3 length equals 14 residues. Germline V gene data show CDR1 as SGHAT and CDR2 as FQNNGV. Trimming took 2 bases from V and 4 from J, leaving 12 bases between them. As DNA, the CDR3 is TGTGCCAGCAGCTTAATACGGGAGAGGTACGAGCAGTACTTC. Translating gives CASSLIRERYEQYF.

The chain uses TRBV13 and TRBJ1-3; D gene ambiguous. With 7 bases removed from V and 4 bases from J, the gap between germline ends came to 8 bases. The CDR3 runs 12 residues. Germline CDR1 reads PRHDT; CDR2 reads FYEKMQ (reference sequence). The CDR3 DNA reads TGTGCCAGCAACGAGAGGGGAAACACCATATATTTT. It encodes CASNERGNTIYF.

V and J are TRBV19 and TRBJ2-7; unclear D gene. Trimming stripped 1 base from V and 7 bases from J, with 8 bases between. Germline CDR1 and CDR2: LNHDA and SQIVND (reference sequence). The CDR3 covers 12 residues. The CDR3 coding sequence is TGTGCCAGTAGTATAGGGGATGGAGAGCAGTACTTC. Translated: CASSIGDGEQYF.

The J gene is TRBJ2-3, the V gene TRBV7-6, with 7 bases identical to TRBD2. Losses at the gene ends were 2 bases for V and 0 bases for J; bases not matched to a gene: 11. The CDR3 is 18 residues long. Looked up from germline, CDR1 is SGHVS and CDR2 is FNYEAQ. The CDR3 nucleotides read TGTGCCAGCAGCTTAAGCCCGACGGGAGGCTCTAGCACAGATACGCAGTATTTT. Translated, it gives CASSLSPTGGSSTDTQYF.

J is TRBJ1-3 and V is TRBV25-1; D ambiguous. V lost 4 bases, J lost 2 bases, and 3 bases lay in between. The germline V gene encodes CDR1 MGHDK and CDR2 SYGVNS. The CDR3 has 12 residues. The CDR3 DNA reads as TGTGCCAGCAGTGTTACTGGAAACACCATATATTTT. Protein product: CASSVTGNTIYF.

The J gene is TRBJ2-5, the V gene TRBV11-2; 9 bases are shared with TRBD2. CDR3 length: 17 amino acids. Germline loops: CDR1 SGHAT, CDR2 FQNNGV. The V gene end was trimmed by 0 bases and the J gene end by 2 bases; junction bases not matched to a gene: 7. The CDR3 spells CASSLDPMTSGQETQYF. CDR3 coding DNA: TGTGCCAGCAGCTTAGACCCTATGACTAGCGGTCAAGAGACCCAGTACTTC.

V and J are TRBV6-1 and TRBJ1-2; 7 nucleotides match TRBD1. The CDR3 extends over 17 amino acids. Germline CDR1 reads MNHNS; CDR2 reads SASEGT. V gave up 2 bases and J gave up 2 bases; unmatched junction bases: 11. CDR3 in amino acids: CASSEPGRGLANYGYTF. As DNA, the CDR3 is TGTGCCAGCAGTGAACCGGGGAGGGGGCTGGCGAACTATGGCTACACCTTC.

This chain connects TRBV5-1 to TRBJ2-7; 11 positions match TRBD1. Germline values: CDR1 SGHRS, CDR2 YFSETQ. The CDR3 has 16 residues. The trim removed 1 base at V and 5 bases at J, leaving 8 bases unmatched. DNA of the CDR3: TGCGCCAGCAGCTTGCCCCGGACAGGGGGCTTCCACGAGCAGTACTTC. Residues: CASSLPRTGGFHEQYF.

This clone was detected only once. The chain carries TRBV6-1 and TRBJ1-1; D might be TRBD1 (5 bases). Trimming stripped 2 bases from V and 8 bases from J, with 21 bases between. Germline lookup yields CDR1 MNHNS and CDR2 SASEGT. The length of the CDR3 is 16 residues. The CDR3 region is CASSELTGHSTAEAFF. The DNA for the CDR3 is TGTGCCAGCAGTGAACTGACGGGGCACTCAACAGCGGAAGCTTTCTTT.

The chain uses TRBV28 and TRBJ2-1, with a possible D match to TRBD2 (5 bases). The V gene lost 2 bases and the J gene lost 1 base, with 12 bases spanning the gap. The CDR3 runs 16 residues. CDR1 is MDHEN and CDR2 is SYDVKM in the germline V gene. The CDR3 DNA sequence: TGTGCCAGCAGTTTAAGAGGGCAGACTTCCTACAATGAGCAGTTCTTC. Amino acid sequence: CASSLRGQTSYNEQFF. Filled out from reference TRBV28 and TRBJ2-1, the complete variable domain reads DVKVTQSSRYLVKRTGEKVFLECVQDMDHENMFWYRQDPGLGLRLIYFSYDVKMKEKGDIPEGYSVSREKKERFSLILESASTNQTSMYLCASSLRGQTSYNEQFFGPGTRLTVL.

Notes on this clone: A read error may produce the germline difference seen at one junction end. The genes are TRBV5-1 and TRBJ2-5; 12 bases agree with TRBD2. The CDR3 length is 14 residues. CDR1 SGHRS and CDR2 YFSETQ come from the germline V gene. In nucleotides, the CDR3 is TGCGTCAGCAGCGAGACTAGCGGGAGTAAGACCCAGTACTTC. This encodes CVSSETSGSKTQYF. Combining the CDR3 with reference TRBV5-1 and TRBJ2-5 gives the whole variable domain KAGVTQTPRYLIKTRGQQVTLSCSPISGHRSVSWYQQTPGQGLQFLFEYFSETQRNKGNFPGRFSGRQFSNSRSEMNVSTLELGDSALYLCVSSETSGSKTQYFGPGTRLLVL.

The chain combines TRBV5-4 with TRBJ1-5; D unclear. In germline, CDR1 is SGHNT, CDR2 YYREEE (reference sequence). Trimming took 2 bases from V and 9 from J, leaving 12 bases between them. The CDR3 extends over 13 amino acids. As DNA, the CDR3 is TGTGCCAGCAGCTTTGGGCCGACCGGGCCCCAGCATTTT. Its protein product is CASSFGPTGPQHF.